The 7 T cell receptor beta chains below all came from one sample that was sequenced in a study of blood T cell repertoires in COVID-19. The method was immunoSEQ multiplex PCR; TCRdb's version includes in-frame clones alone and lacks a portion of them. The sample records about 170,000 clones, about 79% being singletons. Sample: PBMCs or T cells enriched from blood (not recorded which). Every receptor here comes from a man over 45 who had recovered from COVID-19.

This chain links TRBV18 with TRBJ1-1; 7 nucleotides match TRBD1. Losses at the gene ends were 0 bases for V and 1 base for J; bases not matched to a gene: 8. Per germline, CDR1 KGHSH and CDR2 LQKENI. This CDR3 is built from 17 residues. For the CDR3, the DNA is TGTGCCAGCTCACCACCGGAGGGCAGGGGGACGAACACTGAAGCTTTCTTT. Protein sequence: CASSPPEGRGTNTEAFF.

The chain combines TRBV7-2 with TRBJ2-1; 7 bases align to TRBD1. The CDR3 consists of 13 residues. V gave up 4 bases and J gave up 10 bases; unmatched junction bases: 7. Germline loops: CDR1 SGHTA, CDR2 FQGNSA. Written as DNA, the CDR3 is TGTGCCAGCAGCTCTCGACAGGGTATAGAGCAGTTCTTC. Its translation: CASSSRQGIEQFF. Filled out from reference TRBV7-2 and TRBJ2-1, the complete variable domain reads GAGVSQSPSNKVTEKGKDVELRCDPISGHTALYWYRQSLGQGLEFLIYFQGNSAPDKSGLPSDRFSAERTGGSVSTLTIQRTQQEDSAVYLCASSSRQGIEQFFGPGTRLTVL.

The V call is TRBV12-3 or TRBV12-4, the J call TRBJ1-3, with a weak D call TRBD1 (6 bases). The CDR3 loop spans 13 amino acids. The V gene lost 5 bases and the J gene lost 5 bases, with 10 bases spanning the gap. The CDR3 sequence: CASSITGRNTIYF. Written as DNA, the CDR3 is TGTGCCAGCAGTATTACAGGGCGAAACACCATATATTTT.

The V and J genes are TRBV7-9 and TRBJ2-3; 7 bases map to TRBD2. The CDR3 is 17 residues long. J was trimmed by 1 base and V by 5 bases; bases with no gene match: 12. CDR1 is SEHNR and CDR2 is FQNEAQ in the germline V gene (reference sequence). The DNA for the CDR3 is TGTGCCAGCAGCCATGGTCGACTAGCTTCAGGCACAGATACGCAGTATTTT. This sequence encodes CASSHGRLASGTDTQYF.

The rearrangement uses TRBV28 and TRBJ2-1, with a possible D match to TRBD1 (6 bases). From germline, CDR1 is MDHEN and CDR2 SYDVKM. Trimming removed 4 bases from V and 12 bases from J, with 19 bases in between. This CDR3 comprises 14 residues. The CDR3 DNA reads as TGTGCCAGCAGTTCCGGATCCGACAGGTCAACGCAGTTCTTC. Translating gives CASSSGSDRSTQFF.

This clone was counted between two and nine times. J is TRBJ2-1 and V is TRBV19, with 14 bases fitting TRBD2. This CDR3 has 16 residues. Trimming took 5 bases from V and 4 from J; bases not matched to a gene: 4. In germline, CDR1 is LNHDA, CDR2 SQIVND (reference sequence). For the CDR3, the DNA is TGTGCCAGTAGTGCGACTAGCGGGGGGGTTTACAATGAGCAGTTCTTC. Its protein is CASSATSGGVYNEQFF.

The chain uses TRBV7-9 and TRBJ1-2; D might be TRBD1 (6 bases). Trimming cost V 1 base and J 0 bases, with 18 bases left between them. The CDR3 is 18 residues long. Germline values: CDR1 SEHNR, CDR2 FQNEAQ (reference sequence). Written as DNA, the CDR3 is TGTGCCAGCAGCTTAGGAACCGGGACGGGGACATCTAACTATGGCTACACCTTC. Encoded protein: CASSLGTGTGTSNYGYTF.